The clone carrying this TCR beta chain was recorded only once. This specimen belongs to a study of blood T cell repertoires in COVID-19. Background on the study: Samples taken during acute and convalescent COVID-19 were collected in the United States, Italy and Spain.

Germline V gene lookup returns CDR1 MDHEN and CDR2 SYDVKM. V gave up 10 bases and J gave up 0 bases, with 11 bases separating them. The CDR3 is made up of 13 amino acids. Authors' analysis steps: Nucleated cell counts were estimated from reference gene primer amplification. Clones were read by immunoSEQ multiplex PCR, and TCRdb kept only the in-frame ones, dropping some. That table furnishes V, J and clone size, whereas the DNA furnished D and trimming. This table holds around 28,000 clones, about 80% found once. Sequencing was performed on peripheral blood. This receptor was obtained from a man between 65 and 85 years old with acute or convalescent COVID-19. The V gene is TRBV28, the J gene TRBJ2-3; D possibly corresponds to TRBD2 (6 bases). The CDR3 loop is CAMGGTSTDTQYF. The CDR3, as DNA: TGTGCCATGGGGGGAACTAGCACAGATACGCAGTATTTT.